Listed below are T cell receptor beta chains from one sample, sequenced in a study of identical twins. MiXCR was run by TCRdb on the 5' RACE reads, yielding one entry per CDR3 protein. The top ten clones hold about 3.9% of a sample with under 300,000 distinct CDR3 sequences, roughly 12% of them seen once. This sample was also put to use in a study of yellow fever vaccine responses in identical twins.

Sequenced: memory (CD45RO+) T cells sorted from blood. These receptors were taken from a young woman in good health. Each CDR3 is given with its conserved first and last residue. The order of the fields is D gene, J gene, CDR3 length, V gene, clone size, CDR3 protein, CDR3 DNA. A D gene is named only where the DNA matches it firmly. Clone size appears in some rows only: once, few, many, or a class for an expanded clone.

>TRBD1|TRBJ1-6|15|TRBV20-1|NA
CSARDPQGDSSPLHF
TGCAGTGCTAGAGATCCACAGGGGGACTCTTCACCCCTCCACTTT
>NA|TRBJ1-5|15|TRBV7-2|many
CASSKEGRGNQPQHF
TGTGCCAGCAGCAAGGAGGGTAGGGGTAATCAGCCCCAGCATTTT
>NA|TRBJ2-1|12|TRBV11-2|NA
CASSSLGNEQFF
TGTGCCAGCAGCTCCCTCGGCAATGAGCAGTTCTTC
>TRBD1|TRBJ2-1|16|TRBV12-3/TRBV12-4|many
CASTKQGNLAYNEQFF
TGTGCCAGCACCAAACAGGGGAACTTGGCATACAATGAGCAGTTCTTC
>TRBD2|TRBJ2-1|14|TRBV7-9|NA
CASSSLQRGDEQFF
TGTGCCAGCAGCTCTCTACAGCGGGGCGATGAGCAGTTCTTC
>NA|TRBJ2-3|14|TRBV15|NA
CATSRPRGEDTQYF
TGTGCCACCAGCAGACCTAGAGGAGAAGATACGCAGTATTTT
>NA|TRBJ2-3|14|TRBV11-3|few
CASSLVTSTDTQYF
TGTGCCAGCAGCTTAGTCACCAGCACAGATACGCAGTATTTT
>TRBD2|TRBJ2-3|15|TRBV27|NA
CASSSSGRSSDTQYF
TGTGCCAGCAGTTCTAGCGGGAGGAGTTCAGATACGCAGTATTTT
>TRBD2|TRBJ2-3|15|TRBV5-1|many
CASSFSGGSGDTQYF
TGCGCCAGCAGCTTCAGCGGGGGGTCGGGAGATACGCAGTATTTT
>NA|TRBJ2-1|12|TRBV19|few
CASSQRANEQFF
TGTGCCAGTAGCCAGAGAGCTAATGAGCAGTTCTTC
>TRBD1|TRBJ2-2|16|TRBV27|many
CASSFGTGANTGELFF
TGTGCCAGCAGTTTCGGGACAGGGGCGAACACCGGGGAGCTGTTTTTT
>TRBD1|TRBJ2-5|15|TRBV10-3|NA
CAISGDRGPQETQYF
TGTGCCATCAGTGGGGACAGGGGCCCGCAAGAGACCCAGTACTTC
>NA|TRBJ2-7|14|TRBV18|NA
CASSPSGVPYEQYF
TGTGCCAGCTCACCGAGTGGGGTCCCCTACGAGCAGTACTTC
>TRBD2|TRBJ2-1|17|TRBV12-5|NA
CASASRLAGDVNNEQFF
TGTGCTAGTGCCTCTCGACTAGCGGGAGACGTAAACAATGAGCAGTTCTTC
>NA|TRBJ2-7|15|TRBV5-6|many
CASGERGQKRYEQYF
TGTGCCAGCGGCGAACGCGGACAGAAGAGGTACGAGCAGTACTTC
>NA|TRBJ1-4|14|TRBV7-8|NA
CASSLEAGREKLFF
TGTGCCAGCAGCTTAGAGGCGGGGCGCGAAAAACTGTTTTTT
>NA|TRBJ2-7|13|TRBV5-1|few
CASSLVPDYEQYF
TGCGCCAGCAGCTTGGTCCCGGACTACGAGCAGTACTTC
>TRBD2|TRBJ2-3|16|TRBV3-1|few
CASSTASGRITDTQYF
TGTGCCAGCAGCACTGCTAGCGGGAGGATCACAGATACGCAGTATTTT